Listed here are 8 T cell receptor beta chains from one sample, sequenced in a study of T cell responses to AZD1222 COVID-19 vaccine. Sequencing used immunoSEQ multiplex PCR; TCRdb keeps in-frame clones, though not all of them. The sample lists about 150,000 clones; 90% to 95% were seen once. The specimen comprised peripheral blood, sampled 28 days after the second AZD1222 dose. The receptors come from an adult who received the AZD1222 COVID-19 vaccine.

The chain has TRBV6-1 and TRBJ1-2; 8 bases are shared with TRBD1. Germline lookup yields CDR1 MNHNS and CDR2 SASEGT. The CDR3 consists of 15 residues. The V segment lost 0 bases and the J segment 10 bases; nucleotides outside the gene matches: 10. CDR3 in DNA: TGTGCCAGCAGTGAAGCGCCTGGACAGGGTACCGACTACACCTTC. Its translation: CASSEAPGQGTDYTF.

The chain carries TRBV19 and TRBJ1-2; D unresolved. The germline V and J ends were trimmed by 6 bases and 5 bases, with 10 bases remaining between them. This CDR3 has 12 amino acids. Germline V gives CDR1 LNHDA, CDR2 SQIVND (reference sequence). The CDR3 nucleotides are TGTGCCAGTAGGGCAGCCCAGTATGGCTACACCTTC. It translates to CASRAAQYGYTF.

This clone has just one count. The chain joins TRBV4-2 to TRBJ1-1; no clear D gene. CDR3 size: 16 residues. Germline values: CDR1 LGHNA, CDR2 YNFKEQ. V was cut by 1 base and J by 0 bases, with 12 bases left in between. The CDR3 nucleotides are TGTGCCAGCAGCCAAGGGCCCTGGGCGGTGAACACTGAAGCTTTCTTT. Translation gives CASSQGPWAVNTEAFF.

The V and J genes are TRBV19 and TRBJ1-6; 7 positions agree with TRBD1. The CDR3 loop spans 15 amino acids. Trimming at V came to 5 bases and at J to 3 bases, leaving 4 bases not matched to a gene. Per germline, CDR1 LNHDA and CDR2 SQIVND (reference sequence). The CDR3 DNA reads TGTGCCAGTAGTTCCGGGACAGACTATAATTCACCCCTCCACTTT. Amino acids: CASSSGTDYNSPLHF.

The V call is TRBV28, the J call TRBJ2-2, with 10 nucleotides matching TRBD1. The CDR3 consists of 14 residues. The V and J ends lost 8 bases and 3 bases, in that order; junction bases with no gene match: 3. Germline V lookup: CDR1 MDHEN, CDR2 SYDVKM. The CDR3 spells CASAGTGDTGELFF. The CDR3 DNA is TGTGCCAGCGCCGGGACAGGGGACACCGGGGAGCTGTTTTTT. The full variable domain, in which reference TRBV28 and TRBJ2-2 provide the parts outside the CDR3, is DVKVTQSSRYLVKRTGEKVFLECVQDMDHENMFWYRQDPGLGLRLIYFSYDVKMKEKGDIPEGYSVSREKKERFSLILESASTNQTSMYLCASAGTGDTGELFFGEGSRLTVL.

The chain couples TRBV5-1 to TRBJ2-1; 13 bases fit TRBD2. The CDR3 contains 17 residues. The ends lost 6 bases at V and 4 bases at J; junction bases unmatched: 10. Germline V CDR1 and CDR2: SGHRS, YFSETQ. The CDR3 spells CASTVLAGGHIYNEQFF. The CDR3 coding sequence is TGCGCCAGCACCGTACTAGCGGGAGGGCACATTTACAATGAGCAGTTCTTC.

CDR3 protein: CASSYHRSNYGYTF. The CDR3 nucleotides are TGTGCCAGCAGTTACCACAGGTCTAACTATGGCTACACCTTC. The chain employs TRBV6-5 and TRBJ1-2; possible D gene TRBD1, 5 bases. The CDR3 length is 14 residues. V was shortened by 2 bases and J by 0 bases, with 7 bases between the two germline ends. Germline CDR1 and CDR2: MNHEY and SVGAGI.

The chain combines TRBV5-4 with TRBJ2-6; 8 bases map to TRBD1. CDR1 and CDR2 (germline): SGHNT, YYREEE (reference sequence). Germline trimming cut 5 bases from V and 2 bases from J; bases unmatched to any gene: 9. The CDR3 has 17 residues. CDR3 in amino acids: CASSPGTGETGANVLTF. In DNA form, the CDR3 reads TGTGCCAGCAGTCCCGGGACAGGAGAGACTGGGGCCAACGTCCTGACTTTC.